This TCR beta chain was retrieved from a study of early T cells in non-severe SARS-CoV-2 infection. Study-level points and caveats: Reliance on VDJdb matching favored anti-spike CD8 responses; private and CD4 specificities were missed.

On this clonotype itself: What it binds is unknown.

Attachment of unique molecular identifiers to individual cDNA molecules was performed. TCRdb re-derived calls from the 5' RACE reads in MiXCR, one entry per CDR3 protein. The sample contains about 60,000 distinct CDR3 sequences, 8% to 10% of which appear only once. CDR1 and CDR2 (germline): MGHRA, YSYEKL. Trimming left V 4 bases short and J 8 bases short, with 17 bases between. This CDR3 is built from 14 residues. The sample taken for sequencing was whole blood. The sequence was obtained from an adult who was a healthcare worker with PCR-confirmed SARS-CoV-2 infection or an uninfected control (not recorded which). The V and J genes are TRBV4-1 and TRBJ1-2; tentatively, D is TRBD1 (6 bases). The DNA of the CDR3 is TGCGCCAGCAGCCCCGGACAGAATCGAGGAGGCTACACCTTC. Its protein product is CASSPGQNRGGYTF.